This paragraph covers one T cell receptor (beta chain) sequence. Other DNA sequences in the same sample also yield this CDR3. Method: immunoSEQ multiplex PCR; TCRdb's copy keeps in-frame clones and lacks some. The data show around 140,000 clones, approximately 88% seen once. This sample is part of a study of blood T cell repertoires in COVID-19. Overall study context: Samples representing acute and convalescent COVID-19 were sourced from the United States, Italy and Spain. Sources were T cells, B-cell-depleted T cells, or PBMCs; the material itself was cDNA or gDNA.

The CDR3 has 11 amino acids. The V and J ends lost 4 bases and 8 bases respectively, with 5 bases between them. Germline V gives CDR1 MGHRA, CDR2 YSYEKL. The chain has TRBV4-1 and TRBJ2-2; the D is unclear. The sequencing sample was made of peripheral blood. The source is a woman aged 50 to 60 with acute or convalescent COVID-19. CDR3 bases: TGCGCCAGCAGCCGAGCGGGGGAGCTGTTTTTT. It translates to CASSRAGELFF.